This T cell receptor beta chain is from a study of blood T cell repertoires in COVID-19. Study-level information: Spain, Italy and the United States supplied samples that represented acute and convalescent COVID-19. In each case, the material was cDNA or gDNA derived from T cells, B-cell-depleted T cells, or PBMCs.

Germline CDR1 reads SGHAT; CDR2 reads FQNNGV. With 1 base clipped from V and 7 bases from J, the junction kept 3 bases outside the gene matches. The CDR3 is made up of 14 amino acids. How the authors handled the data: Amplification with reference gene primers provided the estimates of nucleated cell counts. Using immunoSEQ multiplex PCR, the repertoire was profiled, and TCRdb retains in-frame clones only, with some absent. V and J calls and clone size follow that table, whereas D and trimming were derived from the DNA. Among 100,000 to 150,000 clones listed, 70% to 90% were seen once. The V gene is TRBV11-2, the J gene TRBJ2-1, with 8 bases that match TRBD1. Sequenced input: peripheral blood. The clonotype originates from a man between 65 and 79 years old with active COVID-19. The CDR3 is CASSLGQGRNEQFF. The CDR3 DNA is TGTGCCAGCAGCTTAGGACAGGGGAGGAATGAGCAGTTCTTC.